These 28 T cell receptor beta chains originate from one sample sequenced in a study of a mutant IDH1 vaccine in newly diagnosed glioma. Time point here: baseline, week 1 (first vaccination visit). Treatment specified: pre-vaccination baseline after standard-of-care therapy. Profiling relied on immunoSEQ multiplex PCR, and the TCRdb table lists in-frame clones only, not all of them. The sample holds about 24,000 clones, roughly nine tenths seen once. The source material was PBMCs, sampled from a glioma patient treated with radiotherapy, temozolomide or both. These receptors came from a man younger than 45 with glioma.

Here the CDR3 DNA reads TGTGCCAGCAGTTACGACAGGGCCACCGGGGAGCTGTTTTTT. Translation: CASSYDRATGELFF. This chain links TRBV6-5 with TRBJ2-2; TRBD1 matches at 7 bases. J gave up 4 bases and V 2 bases, and 1 base lay outside the gene matches. CDR1 and CDR2 from the germline V gene are MNHEY and SVGAGI. The length of the CDR3 is 14 residues.

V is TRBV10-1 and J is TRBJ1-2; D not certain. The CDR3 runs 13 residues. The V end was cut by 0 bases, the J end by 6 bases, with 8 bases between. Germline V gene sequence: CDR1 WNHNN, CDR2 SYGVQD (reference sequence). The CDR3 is CASSESYPDGYTF. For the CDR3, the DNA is TGCGCCAGCAGTGAGTCTTACCCCGATGGCTACACCTTC.

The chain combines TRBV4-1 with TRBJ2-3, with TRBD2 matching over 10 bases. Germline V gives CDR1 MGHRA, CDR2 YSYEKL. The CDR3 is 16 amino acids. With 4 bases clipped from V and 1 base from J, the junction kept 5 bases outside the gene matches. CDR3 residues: CASSLSAGGGTDTQYF. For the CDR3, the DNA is TGCGCCAGCAGCCTTTCAGCGGGAGGGGGCACAGATACGCAGTATTTT.

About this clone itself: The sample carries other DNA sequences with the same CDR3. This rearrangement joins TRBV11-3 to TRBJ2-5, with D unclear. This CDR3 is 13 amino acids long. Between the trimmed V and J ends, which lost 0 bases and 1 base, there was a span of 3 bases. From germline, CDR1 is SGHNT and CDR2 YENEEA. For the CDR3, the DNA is TGTGCCAGCAGCTTAGAAAGCCAAGAGACCCAGTACTTC. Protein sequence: CASSLESQETQYF.

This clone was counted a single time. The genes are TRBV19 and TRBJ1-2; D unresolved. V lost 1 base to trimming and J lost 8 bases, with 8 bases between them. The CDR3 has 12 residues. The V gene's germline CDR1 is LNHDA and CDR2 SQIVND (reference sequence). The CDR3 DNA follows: TGTGCCAGTAGTATAGTTGGCTGGGGCTACACCTTC. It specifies CASSIVGWGYTF.

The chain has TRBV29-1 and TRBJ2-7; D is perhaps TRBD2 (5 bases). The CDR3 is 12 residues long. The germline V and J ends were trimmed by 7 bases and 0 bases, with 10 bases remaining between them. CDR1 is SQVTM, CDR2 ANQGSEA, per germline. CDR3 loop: CSGRGPSYEQYF. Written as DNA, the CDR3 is TGCAGCGGCCGGGGTCCCTCCTACGAGCAGTACTTC.

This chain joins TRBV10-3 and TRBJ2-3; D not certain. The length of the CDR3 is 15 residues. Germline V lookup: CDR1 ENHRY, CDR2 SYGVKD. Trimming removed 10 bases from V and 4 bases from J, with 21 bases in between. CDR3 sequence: CATTDPSDPPDTQYF. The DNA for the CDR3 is TGTGCCACCACCGACCCATCAGACCCCCCAGATACGCAGTATTTT.

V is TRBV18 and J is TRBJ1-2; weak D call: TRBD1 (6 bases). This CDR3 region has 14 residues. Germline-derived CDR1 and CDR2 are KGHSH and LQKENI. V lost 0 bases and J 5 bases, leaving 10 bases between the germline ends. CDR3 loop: CASSPPQGSYGYTF. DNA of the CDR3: TGTGCCAGCTCACCACCTCAGGGGTCGTATGGCTACACCTTC.

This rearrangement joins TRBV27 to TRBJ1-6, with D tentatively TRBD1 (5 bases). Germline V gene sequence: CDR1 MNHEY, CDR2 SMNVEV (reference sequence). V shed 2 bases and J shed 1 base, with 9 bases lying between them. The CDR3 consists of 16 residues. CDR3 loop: CASSLGGGSYNSPLHF. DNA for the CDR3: TGTGCCAGCAGTTTAGGGGGTGGGTCCTATAATTCACCCCTCCACTTT.

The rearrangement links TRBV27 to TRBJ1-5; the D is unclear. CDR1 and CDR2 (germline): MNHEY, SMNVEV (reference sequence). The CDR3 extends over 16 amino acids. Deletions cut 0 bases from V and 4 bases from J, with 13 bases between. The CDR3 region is CASSLSPLDKNQPQHF. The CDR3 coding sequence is TGTGCCAGCAGTTTATCGCCCCTAGACAAGAATCAGCCCCAGCATTTT.

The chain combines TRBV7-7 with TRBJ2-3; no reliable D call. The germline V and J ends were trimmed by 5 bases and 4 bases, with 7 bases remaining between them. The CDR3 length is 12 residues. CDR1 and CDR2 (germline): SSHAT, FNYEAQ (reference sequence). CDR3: CASSPLADTQYF. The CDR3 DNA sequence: TGTGCCAGCAGCCCCCTGGCAGATACGCAGTATTTT. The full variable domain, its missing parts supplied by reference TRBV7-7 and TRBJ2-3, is GAGVSQSPRYKVTKRGQDVTLRCDPISSHATLYWYQQALGQGPEFLTYFNYEAQPDKSGLPSDRFSAERPEGSISTLTIQRTEQRDSAMYRCASSPLADTQYFGPGTRLTVL.

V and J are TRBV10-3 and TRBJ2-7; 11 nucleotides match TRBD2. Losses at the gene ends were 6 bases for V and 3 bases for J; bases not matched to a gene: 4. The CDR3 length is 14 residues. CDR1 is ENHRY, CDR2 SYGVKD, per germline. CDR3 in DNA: TGTGCCATCAGCCTGACTAGCGGGATCTACGAGCAGTACTTC. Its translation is CAISLTSGIYEQYF.

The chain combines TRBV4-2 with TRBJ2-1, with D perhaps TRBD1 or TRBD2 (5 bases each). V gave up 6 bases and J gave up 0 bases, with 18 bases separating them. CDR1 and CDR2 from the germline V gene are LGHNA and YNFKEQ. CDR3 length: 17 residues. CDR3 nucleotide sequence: TGTGCCAGCAGGCGTTTATACAGAGGGGACTCCTACAATGAGCAGTTCTTC. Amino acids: CASRRLYRGDSYNEQFF.

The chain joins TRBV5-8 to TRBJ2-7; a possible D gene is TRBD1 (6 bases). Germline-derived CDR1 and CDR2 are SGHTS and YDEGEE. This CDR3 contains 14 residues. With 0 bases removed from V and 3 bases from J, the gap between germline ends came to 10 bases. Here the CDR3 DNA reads TGTGCCAGCAGCTTGGTGGGGGCCAGCTACGAGCAGTACTTC. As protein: CASSLVGASYEQYF.

The CDR3 is CASSSGIPYEQYF. CDR3 sequence (DNA): TGTGCCAGCAGTTCCGGGATACCCTACGAGCAGTACTTC. The chain employs TRBV6-1 and TRBJ2-7; a possible D gene is TRBD2 (5 bases). Per germline, CDR1 MNHNS and CDR2 SASEGT. The CDR3 extends over 13 amino acids. With 5 bases removed from V and 2 bases from J, the gap between germline ends came to 10 bases.

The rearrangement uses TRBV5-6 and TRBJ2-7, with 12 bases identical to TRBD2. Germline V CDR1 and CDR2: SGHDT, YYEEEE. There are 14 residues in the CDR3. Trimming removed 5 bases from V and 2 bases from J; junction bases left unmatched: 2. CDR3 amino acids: CASRGLAGPYEQYF. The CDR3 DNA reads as TGTGCCAGCAGGGGACTAGCGGGTCCCTACGAGCAGTACTTC.

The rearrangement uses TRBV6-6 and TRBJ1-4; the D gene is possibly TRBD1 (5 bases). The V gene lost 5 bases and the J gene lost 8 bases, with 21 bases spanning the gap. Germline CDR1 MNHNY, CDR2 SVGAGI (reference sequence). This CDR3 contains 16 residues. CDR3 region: CASSPPGGKLGEKLFF. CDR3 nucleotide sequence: TGTGCCAGCAGTCCCCCCGGGGGTAAATTAGGAGAAAAACTGTTTTTT.

CDR3 in DNA: TGTGCCAGCTCACCACCCGGGGCGCAGGGAGATACGCAGTATTTT. It yields the protein CASSPPGAQGDTQYF. The V call is TRBV18, the J call TRBJ2-3, with D perhaps given as TRBD1 or TRBD2 (5 bases each). The germline V gene encodes CDR1 KGHSH and CDR2 LQKENI. The V end lost 0 bases, the J end lost 5 bases, and 12 bases lay between the germline ends. The CDR3 consists of 15 residues.

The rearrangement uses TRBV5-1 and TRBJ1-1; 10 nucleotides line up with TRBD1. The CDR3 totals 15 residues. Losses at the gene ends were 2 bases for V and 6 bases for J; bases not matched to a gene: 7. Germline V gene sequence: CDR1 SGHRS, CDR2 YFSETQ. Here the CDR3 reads CASSLTGTGASEAFF. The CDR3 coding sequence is TGCGCCAGCAGCTTAACCGGGACAGGGGCTTCTGAAGCTTTCTTT.

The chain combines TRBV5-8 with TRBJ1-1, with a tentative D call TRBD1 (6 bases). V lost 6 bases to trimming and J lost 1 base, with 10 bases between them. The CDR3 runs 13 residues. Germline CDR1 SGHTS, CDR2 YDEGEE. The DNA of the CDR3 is TGTGCCAGCAACAAGGGGGGGAACACTGAAGCTTTCTTT. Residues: CASNKGGNTEAFF.

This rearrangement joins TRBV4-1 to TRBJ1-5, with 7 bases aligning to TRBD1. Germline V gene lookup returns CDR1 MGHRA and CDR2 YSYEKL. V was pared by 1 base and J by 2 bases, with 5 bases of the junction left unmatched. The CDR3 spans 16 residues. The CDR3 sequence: CASSQVGGGGNQPQHF. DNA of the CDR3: TGCGCCAGCAGCCAAGTTGGAGGGGGCGGCAATCAGCCCCAGCATTTT.

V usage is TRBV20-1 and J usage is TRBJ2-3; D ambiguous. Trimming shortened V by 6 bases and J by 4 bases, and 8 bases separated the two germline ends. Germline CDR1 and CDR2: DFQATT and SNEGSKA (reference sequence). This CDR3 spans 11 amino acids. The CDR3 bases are TGCAGTGCGGTTGACCCAGATACGCAGTATTTT. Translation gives CSAVDPDTQYF.

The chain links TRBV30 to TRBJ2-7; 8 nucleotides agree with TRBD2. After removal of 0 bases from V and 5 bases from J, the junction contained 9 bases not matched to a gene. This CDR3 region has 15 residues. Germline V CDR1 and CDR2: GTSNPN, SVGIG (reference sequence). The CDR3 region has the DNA TGTGCCTGGAGTGTGGGGGCGGGAGGAAGCGACGAGCAGTACTTC. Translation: CAWSVGAGGSDEQYF.

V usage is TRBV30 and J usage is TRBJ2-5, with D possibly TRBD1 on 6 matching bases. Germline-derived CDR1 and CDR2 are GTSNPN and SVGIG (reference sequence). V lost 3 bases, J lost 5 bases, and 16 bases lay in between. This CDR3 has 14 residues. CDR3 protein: CAWRGAYPRETQYF. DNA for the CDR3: TGTGCCTGGAGGGGGGCCTATCCAAGGGAGACCCAGTACTTC.

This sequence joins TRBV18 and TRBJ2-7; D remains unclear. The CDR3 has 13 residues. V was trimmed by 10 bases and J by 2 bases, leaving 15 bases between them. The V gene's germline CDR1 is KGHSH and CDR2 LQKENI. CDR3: CATRFGGTYEQYF. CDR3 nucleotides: TGTGCCACGCGTTTCGGCGGAACCTACGAGCAGTACTTC. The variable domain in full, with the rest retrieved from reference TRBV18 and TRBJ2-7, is NAGVMQNPRHLVRRRGQEARLRCSPMKGHSHVYWYRQLPEEGLKFMVYLQKENIIDESGMPKERFSAEFPKEGPSILRIQQVVRGDSAAYFCATRFGGTYEQYFGPGTRLTVT.

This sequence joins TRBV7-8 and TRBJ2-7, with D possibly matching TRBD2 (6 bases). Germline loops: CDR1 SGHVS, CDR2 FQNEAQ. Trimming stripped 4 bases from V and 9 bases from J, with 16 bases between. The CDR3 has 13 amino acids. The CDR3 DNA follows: TGTGCCAGCAGCTACCGCGGGGTACGCGGGCAGTACTTC. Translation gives CASSYRGVRGQYF.

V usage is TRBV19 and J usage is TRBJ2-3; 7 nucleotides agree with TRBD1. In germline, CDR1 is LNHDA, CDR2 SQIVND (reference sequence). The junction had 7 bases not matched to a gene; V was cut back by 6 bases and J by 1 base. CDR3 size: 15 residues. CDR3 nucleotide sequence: TGTGCCAGTAGAGGCCGCGGACAGGGCACAGATACGCAGTATTTT. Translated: CASRGRGQGTDTQYF.

The DNA of the CDR3 is TGTGCCAGTACCCCGGCGGGCAGAGAGAGGTATGGCTACACCTTC. Its translation is CASTPAGRERYGYTF. The genes are TRBV19 and TRBJ1-2; D gene ambiguous. The CDR3 has 15 residues. Germline CDR1 reads LNHDA; CDR2 reads SQIVND (reference sequence). The V end lost 7 bases, the J end lost 5 bases, and 20 bases lay between the germline ends. Variable domain in full (rest from reference TRBV19 and TRBJ1-2): DGGITQSPKYLFRKEGQNVTLSCEQNLNHDAMYWYRQDPGQGLRLIYYSQIVNDFQKGDIAEGYSVSREKKESFPLTVTSAQKNPTAFYLCASTPAGRERYGYTFGSGTRLTVV.